One and the same sample provided the 14 T cell receptor beta chains below, sequenced in a study of blood T cell dynamics during melanoma immunotherapy (dated by TCRdb to 2020 to 2021). The time point label of this sample denotes: pre-treatment baseline. To prepare the library, the immunoSEQ multiplex PCR assay was applied. TCRdb carries this immuneACCESS record with in-frame sequences only. Its versions omit some clonotypes, under half of them owing to an unresolved V gene in the studies checked, with the rest unexplained. A total of approximately 15,000 clones appear in this sample, over 75% of them only once. The top ten clonotypes cover approximately 4.3% of the sample. Here the sequenced sample was blood, taken from a patient treated with checkpoint blockade. These receptors were collected from a human donor with melanoma.

J is TRBJ2-2 and V is TRBV4-1; 12 nucleotides match TRBD2. The CDR3 has 20 amino acids. Germline V lookup: CDR1 MGHRA, CDR2 YSYEKL. With 3 bases clipped from V and 7 bases from J, the junction kept 18 bases outside the gene matches. The CDR3 spells CASSQTGLAGGPGSNGELFF. The CDR3, as DNA: TGCGCCAGCAGCCAGACGGGGCTAGCGGGGGGGCCCGGGTCTAACGGGGAGCTGTTTTTT.

The V gene is TRBV19, the J gene TRBJ2-3; 12 bases line up with TRBD2. J gave up 7 bases and V 2 bases, and 7 bases lay outside the gene matches. The V gene's germline CDR1 is LNHDA and CDR2 SQIVND (reference sequence). This CDR3 contains 16 residues. CDR3 DNA sequence: TGTGCCAGTAGTATAAGGGGACTAGCGGGCGTGAATACGCAGTATTTT. This codes for CASSIRGLAGVNTQYF.

V gene TRBV9 combines with J gene TRBJ1-5; maybe TRBD1 (6 bases). This CDR3 spans 14 amino acids. The ends were cut back, 3 bases at V and 6 bases at J, with 13 bases in the middle. Germline CDR1 reads SGDLS; CDR2 reads YYNGEE. CDR3 loop: CASSGGGLGQPQHF. CDR3 nucleotide sequence: TGTGCCAGCAGCGGCGGGGGGCTCGGTCAGCCCCAGCATTTT. The full variable domain, completed using reference TRBV9 and TRBJ1-5, is DSGVTQTPKHLITATGQRVTLRCSPRSGDLSVYWYQQSLDQGLQFLIQYYNGEERAKGNILERFSAQQFPDLHSELNLSSLELGDSALYFCASSGGGLGQPQHFGDGTRLSIL.

This clone appeared once. The chain combines TRBV6-5 with TRBJ2-1; D tentatively fits TRBD1 or TRBD2 (6 bases each). Germline assignment: CDR1 MNHEY and CDR2 SVGAGI. V was pared by 7 bases and J by 5 bases, with 15 bases between. The CDR3 covers 14 residues. The CDR3 loop reads CASKGGRADNEQFF. The CDR3 bases are TGTGCCAGCAAAGGGGGGCGGGCTGACAATGAGCAGTTCTTC.

This chain connects TRBV10-3 to TRBJ1-1; maybe TRBD1 (6 bases). Germline CDR1 reads ENHRY; CDR2 reads SYGVKD. The V end lost 2 bases, the J end lost 2 bases, and 15 bases lay between the germline ends. The CDR3 loop spans 16 amino acids. CDR3 DNA sequence: TGTGCCATCAGTGAGCGGCAAGGGGGTGGAAACACTGAAGCTTTCTTT. Its translation: CAISERQGGGNTEAFF.

The DNA for the CDR3 is TGTGCCAGCAGCCACAGGGGGGCTGGAAACACCATATATTTT. Its protein is CASSHRGAGNTIYF. The V and J genes are TRBV7-8 and TRBJ1-3; TRBD1 aligns across 8 bases. The CDR3 extends over 14 amino acids. Germline CDR1 and CDR2: SGHVS and FQNEAQ. With V trimmed by 5 bases and J by 2 bases, 2 bases remained unmatched.

V and J are TRBV5-1 and TRBJ2-7; perhaps D is TRBD1 or TRBD2 (5 bases each). The CDR3 covers 14 residues. The V end lost 0 bases, the J end lost 1 base, and 8 bases lay between the germline ends. Germline CDR1 SGHRS, CDR2 YFSETQ. The CDR3 spells CASSLGDLSYEQYF. The DNA for the CDR3 is TGCGCCAGCAGCTTGGGGGACCTTTCCTACGAGCAGTACTTC.

The chain employs TRBV19 and TRBJ1-5, with D possibly matching TRBD1 (5 bases). CDR3 size: 16 residues. V was trimmed by 5 bases and J by 2 bases, leaving 16 bases between them. CDR1 is LNHDA, CDR2 SQIVND, per germline (reference sequence). The CDR3 DNA is TGTGCCAGTAGTCCCCTTCCCCGACAGCGCAATCAGCCCCAGCATTTT. Translating gives CASSPLPRQRNQPQHF. Together with reference TRBV19 and TRBJ1-5, the CDR3 gives the full variable domain: DGGITQSPKYLFRKEGQNVTLSCEQNLNHDAMYWYRQDPGQGLRLIYYSQIVNDFQKGDIAEGYSVSREKKESFPLTVTSAQKNPTAFYLCASSPLPRQRNQPQHFGDGTRLSIL.

This chain uses TRBV6-1 with TRBJ2-5, with D possibly TRBD1 on 5 matching bases. The assigned J gene may be wrong: the sequence end matches TRBJ2-7 better. Germline values: CDR1 MNHNS, CDR2 SASEGT. CDR3 length: 14 amino acids. The CDR3 loop reads CASSDPGYSYEQYF. CDR3 coding DNA: TGTGCCAGCAGTGACCCAGGGTATTCCTACGAGCAGTACTTC.

The chain joins TRBV6-5 to TRBJ1-4; tentatively, D is TRBD1 (5 bases). Trimming stripped 5 bases from V and 6 bases from J, with 13 bases between. The V gene's germline CDR1 is MNHEY and CDR2 SVGAGI. This CDR3 has 14 amino acids. CDR3 in DNA: TGTGCCAGCAGTGCCGGGACTACGGATGAAAAACTGTTTTTT. Amino acids: CASSAGTTDEKLFF.

The rearrangement joins TRBV5-6 to TRBJ1-2, with D unresolved. The CDR3 is 13 residues long. V lost 3 bases and J 4 bases, leaving 10 bases between the germline ends. Looked up from germline, CDR1 is SGHDT and CDR2 is YYEEEE. CDR3 protein: CASSSDQLYGYTF. The CDR3 coding sequence is TGTGCCAGCAGCTCGGACCAGCTCTATGGCTACACCTTC.

The gene calls are TRBV7-6 and TRBJ2-3; 12 nucleotides match TRBD2. Germline V gives CDR1 SGHVS, CDR2 FNYEAQ. The V segment lost 1 base and the J segment 7 bases; nucleotides outside the gene matches: 6. The CDR3 spans 16 residues. CDR3 in amino acids: CASSLDPSGGVHTQYF. CDR3 bases: TGTGCCAGCAGCTTAGACCCTAGCGGGGGGGTGCATACGCAGTATTTT.

The chain combines TRBV6-6 with TRBJ1-6, with 9 bases lining up with TRBD1. Unmatched junction bases numbered 6, after V lost 8 bases and J lost 10 bases. The CDR3 sequence is 13 residues long. The germline gives CDR1 MNHNY, CDR2 SVGAGI (reference sequence). The CDR3 DNA is TGTGCCAGCTCGGACAGGGGAAAATCACCCCTCCACTTT. It translates to CASSDRGKSPLHF.

The chain combines TRBV11-2 with TRBJ2-5; 7 bases agree with TRBD1. The CDR3 spans 16 residues. V lost 5 bases, J lost 4 bases, and 13 bases stayed unmatched. CDR1 is SGHAT, CDR2 FQNNGV, per germline. In DNA form, the CDR3 reads TGTGCCAGCAGCCCCTCAGGTCCGGCAGGGGGAGAGACCCAGTACTTC. Translated: CASSPSGPAGGETQYF.